This entry describes one TCR beta chain. No antigen is known for it. Germline V gene lookup returns CDR1 MGHRA and CDR2 YSYEKL. With 1 base clipped from V and 1 base from J, the junction kept 2 bases outside the gene matches. This CDR3 region has 15 residues. The sample comes from a study of T-cell memory formation after mild COVID-19. Broader study findings: Clones that got smaller from day 15 to 85 had even CD4/CD8, while clones growing later tipped toward CD4+.

TCRdb fed the 5' RACE reads into MiXCR, producing one record per CDR3 protein. The sample lists a few hundred thousand distinct CDR3 sequences, more than 20% seen once, with approximately 12% in the top ten. Specimen: PBMCs or a T cell subset sorted from them (not recorded which). This TCR was recovered from an adult woman who had mild COVID-19 (a few samples of this study predate the infection). Cell type and time point are not known. The chain links TRBV4-1 to TRBJ1-1; 8 bases are shared with TRBD1. CDR3 sequence: CASSQGQGTNTEAFF. Here the CDR3 DNA reads TGCGCCAGCAGCCAAGGACAGGGGACGAACACTGAAGCTTTCTTT.